Below are 24 T cell receptor beta chains sequenced from a single sample in a study of vaccination and CD4 T cells after COVID-19 (dated by TCRdb to between 2020 and 2023). Reading the label with the study, this specimen's treatment or condition is: roughly ten-day PBMC culture with coronavirus spike peptide pools or control peptides (ViraFEST assay). These receptors' targets are unknown. The library came from PCR. Instrument on record: Illumina iSeq 100. DNA from cultured CD4+ T cells underwent TCR sequencing with the Oncomine TCR Beta short-read assay at the Johns Hopkins FTIC core. TCRdb reprocessing: public reads trimmed at Q25 with fastp, clones called with MiXCR, in-frame beta chains kept. Rows merge per CDR3 protein into single entries with the most common DNA and genes. This sample comprises fewer than 20,000 distinct CDR3 sequences, about 39% of them detected only once. Together, the top ten hold around 7.3% of the sample.

Here the sequenced sample was CD4+ T cells from blood, cultured in vitro, taken after SARS-CoV-2 vaccination. The origin of the receptors is a human donor who had recovered from COVID-19.

A few counts support this clonotype. The chain recombines TRBV6-5 with TRBJ1-2; no reliable D call. Germline lookup yields CDR1 MNHEY and CDR2 SVGAGI. The CDR3 contains 14 residues. V lost 0 bases, J lost 4 bases, and 9 bases lay in between. In nucleotides, the CDR3 is TGTGCCAGCAGTTACTCGAGAACAGCCTATGGCTACACCTTC. Its protein product is CASSYSRTAYGYTF.

The chain has TRBV20-1 and TRBJ2-1; TRBD2 matches 11 bases. Germline-derived CDR1 and CDR2 are DFQATT and SNEGSKA (reference sequence). This CDR3 has 14 amino acids. J lost 10 bases, V lost 1 base, and 6 bases had no gene match. The CDR3: CSARGLAGKWEQFF. In nucleotides, the CDR3 is TGCAGTGCTAGAGGACTAGCGGGAAAATGGGAGCAGTTCTTC.

The chain links TRBV6-1 to TRBJ2-3, with a possible D match to TRBD2 (5 bases). Germline V gene lookup returns CDR1 MNHNS and CDR2 SASEGT. CDR3 length equals 15 residues. V was clipped by 3 bases and J by 2 bases, with 12 bases between them. This chain's CDR3 is CASSDGRVYTDTQYF. The CDR3 nucleotides read TGTGCCAGCAGTGACGGGCGGGTTTACACAGATACGCAGTATTTT.

This CDR3 is CASRLLGQSSSPLHF. CDR3 DNA: TGTGCCAGCAGACTCCTGGGACAGAGCTCTTCACCCCTCCACTTT. The V and J genes are TRBV2 and TRBJ1-6, with TRBD1 matching 7 bases. This CDR3 is built from 15 residues. The V and J ends lost 6 bases and 9 bases, in that order; junction bases with no gene match: 11. CDR1 is SNHLY, CDR2 FYNNEI, per germline.

The chain combines TRBV28 with TRBJ2-4; the D gene is possibly TRBD2 (6 bases). Germline CDR1 and CDR2: MDHEN and SYDVKM. Trimming removed 3 bases from V and 5 bases from J, with 14 bases in between. The CDR3 is made up of 15 amino acids. The CDR3: CASSLRSEGQNIQYF. The CDR3 DNA reads as TGTGCCAGCAGTTTGAGGTCGGAGGGGCAAAACATTCAGTACTTC. Using reference TRBV28 and TRBJ2-4 for the parts outside the CDR3, the full variable domain is DVKVTQSSRYLVKRTGEKVFLECVQDMDHENMFWYRQDPGLGLRLIYFSYDVKMKEKGDIPEGYSVSREKKERFSLILESASTNQTSMYLCASSLRSEGQNIQYFGAGTRLSVL.

This clonotype showed up just a few times. This chain connects TRBV7-9 to TRBJ1-1; D not resolved. V was trimmed by 6 bases and J by 1 base, leaving 9 bases between them. CDR1 is SEHNR, CDR2 FQNEAQ, per germline (reference sequence). The CDR3 contains 13 residues. CDR3 in amino acids: CASRYPGNTEAFF. The CDR3 coding sequence is TGTGCCAGCAGGTACCCCGGGAACACTGAAGCTTTCTTT.

The V and J genes are TRBV7-9 and TRBJ2-1, with D hard to call. This CDR3 spans 13 amino acids. Per germline, CDR1 SEHNR and CDR2 FQNEAQ (reference sequence). The V end lost 2 bases, the J end lost 6 bases, and 8 bases lay between the germline ends. CDR3: CASSLLGLNEQFF. For the CDR3, the DNA is TGTGCCAGCAGCTTATTGGGCCTCAATGAGCAGTTCTTC.

This clonotype was found a few times. The chain recombines TRBV6-5 with TRBJ2-6; D is unresolved. The CDR3 loop spans 13 amino acids. Trimming took 3 bases from V and 2 from J, leaving 2 bases between them. Germline V CDR1 and CDR2: MNHEY, SVGAGI. In DNA, the CDR3 is TGTGCCAGCAGTTATCCTGGGGCCAACGTCCTGACTTTC. Encoded protein: CASSYPGANVLTF.

This clonotype was counted a few times. One end of the junction is discordant with germline, which a read error may explain. The chain carries TRBV6-5 and TRBJ2-2, with D possibly TRBD1 on 6 matching bases. Per germline, CDR1 MNHEY and CDR2 SVGAGI. This CDR3 comprises 14 residues. CDR3 sequence reads: CASSYNSGVGGLFF. The CDR3 DNA sequence: TGTGCCAGCAGTTACAATTCAGGGGTAGGGGGGCTGTTTTTT.

A remark on this clonotype: An end of the junction differs from the germline gene, which may be a read error. The chain is built from TRBV24-1 and TRBJ2-1; 7 nucleotides agree with TRBD1. CDR1 and CDR2 from the germline V gene are KGHDR and SFDVKD. The CDR3 covers 13 residues. This CDR3 is CATSDETGTEHVF. In DNA, the CDR3 is TGTGCCACCAGTGATGAAACCGGGACAGAGCATGTCTTC.

This clonotype was detected only a few times. CDR3 DNA sequence: TGTGCCAGCAGACTACAGGGGGACAATCAGCCCCAGCATTTT. It codes for CASRLQGDNQPQHF. The chain employs TRBV6-2 or TRBV6-3 and TRBJ1-5, with 8 bases matching TRBD1. Germline CDR1 is MNHEY and CDR2 is SVGEGT. The CDR3 extends over 14 amino acids. The ends lost 6 bases at V and 3 bases at J; junction bases unmatched: 4.

The chain joins TRBV2 to TRBJ1-6; 7 bases map to TRBD1. Per germline, CDR1 SNHLY and CDR2 FYNNEI. CDR3 length equals 14 residues. V shed 7 bases, J shed 10 bases, and the junction held 10 bases outside the gene matches. The CDR3 sequence: CASKTGNLESPLHF. As DNA, the CDR3 is TGTGCCAGCAAGACAGGGAACTTGGAATCACCCCTCCACTTT.

V and J are TRBV27 and TRBJ1-2, with no clear D. CDR3 length: 15 residues. Germline CDR1 and CDR2: MNHEY and SMNVEV (reference sequence). The V end lost 5 bases, the J end lost 4 bases, and 17 bases lay between the germline ends. The CDR3 is CASSPDPPGTYGYTF. The DNA of the CDR3 is TGTGCCAGCAGTCCTGACCCGCCAGGAACCTATGGCTACACCTTC.

This clonotype was counted between two and nine times. The chain is built from TRBV27 and TRBJ2-5, with D perhaps being TRBD1 or TRBD2 (7 bases each). Germline V gives CDR1 MNHEY, CDR2 SMNVEV (reference sequence). CDR3 size: 13 residues. V was cut by 4 bases and J by 5 bases, with 11 bases left in between. CDR3 in amino acids: CASSYRGGETQYF. The CDR3 DNA sequence: TGTGCCAGCAGTTACAGGGGAGGGGAGACCCAGTACTTC.

This clonotype came up once. The gene calls are TRBV4-1 and TRBJ2-3; 9 bases fit TRBD2. From germline, CDR1 is MGHRA and CDR2 YSYEKL. The CDR3 totals 17 residues. Losses at the gene ends were 4 bases for V and 2 bases for J; bases not matched to a gene: 10. CDR3 DNA: TGCGCCAGCAGCCCCCCGTTAGGCGGGGGGGCCACAGATACGCAGTATTTT. Translated: CASSPPLGGGATDTQYF.

CDR3 in amino acids: CASRGESTGRETQYF. As DNA, the CDR3 is TGTGCCAGCCGGGGTGAATCGACGGGGAGGGAGACCCAGTACTTC. This sequence joins TRBV7-9 and TRBJ2-5, with D perhaps TRBD2 (6 bases). The CDR3 contains 15 residues. V lost 8 bases and J 5 bases, leaving 21 bases between the germline ends. Germline V gene lookup returns CDR1 SEHNR and CDR2 FQNEAQ (reference sequence).

The sample holds a few counts of this clonotype. The J gene is TRBJ1-5, the V gene TRBV6-2 or TRBV6-3, with D possibly TRBD1 on 5 matching bases. Per the germline V gene, CDR1 is MNHEY and CDR2 is SVGEGT. The CDR3 loop spans 13 amino acids. Trimming cost V 8 bases and J 4 bases, with 12 bases left between them. The CDR3 DNA sequence: TGTGCCAGCTGGGGCCGGATAAATCAGCCCCAGCATTTT. Translated, it gives CASWGRINQPQHF.

The chain has TRBV6-2 or TRBV6-3 and TRBJ2-7; no clear D. Trimming left V 5 bases short and J 9 bases short, with 14 bases between. The CDR3 has 12 amino acids. The germline V gene has CDR1 MNHEY and CDR2 SVGEGT. CDR3 in amino acids: CASSPPRLVQYF. The CDR3 DNA is TGTGCCAGCAGTCCGCCCCGACTCGTGCAGTACTTC.

This clonotype was seen only a few times. The V gene is TRBV20-1, the J gene TRBJ2-1; D could derive from TRBD1 or TRBD2 (5 bases each). Germline V gene lookup returns CDR1 DFQATT and CDR2 SNEGSKA (reference sequence). Trimming shortened V by 3 bases and J by 0 bases, and 15 bases separated the two germline ends. The CDR3 contains 16 residues. CDR3 DNA sequence: TGCAGTGCTAGTGGGACCGACCAAAGCTCCTACAATGAGCAGTTCTTC. Translating gives CSASGTDQSSYNEQFF.

V usage is TRBV7-9 and J usage is TRBJ1-6; 7 bases map to TRBD1. The CDR3 spans 12 residues. Per germline, CDR1 SEHNR and CDR2 FQNEAQ (reference sequence). V lost 6 bases to trimming and J lost 9 bases; unmatched junction nucleotides: 2. For the CDR3, the DNA is TGTGCCAGCAGGTCAGGGGGTTCACCCCTCCACTTT. It yields the protein CASRSGGSPLHF.

This clonotype has only a few counts. This chain links TRBV6-5 with TRBJ1-2, with a tentative D call TRBD1 (5 bases). The CDR3 runs 12 residues. Germline CDR1 MNHEY, CDR2 SVGAGI. V lost 2 bases, J lost 8 bases, and 9 bases lay in between. The CDR3 loop reads CASSYAGTGYTF. The DNA of the CDR3 is TGTGCCAGCAGTTACGCAGGGACCGGCTACACCTTC.

This clonotype was recorded a few times. The rearrangement joins TRBV6-2 or TRBV6-3 to TRBJ1-5; 7 bases map to TRBD1. Per the germline V gene, CDR1 is MNHEY and CDR2 is SVGEGT. This CDR3 has 15 residues. The trim removed 2 bases at V and 6 bases at J, leaving 7 bases unmatched. CDR3 bases: TGTGCCAGCAGTTACAACAGGGGATTTAGTCAGCCCCAGCATTTT. Its protein product is CASSYNRGFSQPQHF.

The V call is TRBV19, the J call TRBJ1-5; no clear D gene. The ends were cut back, 6 bases at V and 9 bases at J, with 12 bases in the middle. This CDR3 spans 12 amino acids. In germline, CDR1 is LNHDA, CDR2 SQIVND (reference sequence). The CDR3 sequence is CASSPDTRPQHF. The CDR3 nucleotides are TGTGCCAGTAGCCCGGATACACGGCCCCAGCATTTT. Using reference TRBV19 and TRBJ1-5 for the parts outside the CDR3, the full variable domain is DGGITQSPKYLFRKEGQNVTLSCEQNLNHDAMYWYRQDPGQGLRLIYYSQIVNDFQKGDIAEGYSVSREKKESFPLTVTSAQKNPTAFYLCASSPDTRPQHFGDGTRLSIL.

This chain connects TRBV28 to TRBJ1-1; 7 bases align to TRBD1. This CDR3 is 15 amino acids long. The J segment lost 4 bases and the V segment lost 5 bases, leaving 10 bases of the junction unmatched. The germline CDR1 and CDR2 sequences are MDHEN and SYDVKM. CDR3 residues: CASSPSLGGRTEAFF. CDR3 coding DNA: TGTGCCAGCAGTCCATCTTTAGGGGGCCGCACTGAAGCTTTCTTT. Full variable domain (missing parts from reference TRBV28 and TRBJ1-1): DVKVTQSSRYLVKRTGEKVFLECVQDMDHENMFWYRQDPGLGLRLIYFSYDVKMKEKGDIPEGYSVSREKKERFSLILESASTNQTSMYLCASSPSLGGRTEAFFGQGTRLTVV.